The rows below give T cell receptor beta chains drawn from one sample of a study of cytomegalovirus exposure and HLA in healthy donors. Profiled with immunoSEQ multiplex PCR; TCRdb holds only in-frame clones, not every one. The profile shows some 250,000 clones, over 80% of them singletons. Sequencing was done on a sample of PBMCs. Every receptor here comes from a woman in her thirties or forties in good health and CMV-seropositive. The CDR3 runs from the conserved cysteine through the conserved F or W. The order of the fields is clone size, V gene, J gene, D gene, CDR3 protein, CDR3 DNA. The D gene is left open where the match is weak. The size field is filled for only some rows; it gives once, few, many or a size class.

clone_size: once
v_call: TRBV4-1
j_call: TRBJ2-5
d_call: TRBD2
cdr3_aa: CASSQGGRGGRETQYF
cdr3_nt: TGCGCCAGCAGCCAAGGTGGACGGGGGGGCCGGGAGACCCAGTACTTC

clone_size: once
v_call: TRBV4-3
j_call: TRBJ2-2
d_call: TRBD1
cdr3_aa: CASSPWQGAIFAGELFF
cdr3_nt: TGCGCCAGCAGCCCATGGCAGGGGGCGATTTTCGCCGGGGAGCTGTTTTTT

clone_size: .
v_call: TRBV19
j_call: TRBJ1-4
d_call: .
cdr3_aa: CASGELLGEKLFF
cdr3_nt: TGTGCCAGTGGCGAGCTGCTAGGTGAAAAACTGTTTTTT

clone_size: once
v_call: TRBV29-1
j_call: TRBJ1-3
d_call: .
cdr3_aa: CSVGRDRGGGNTIYF
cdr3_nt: TGCAGCGTGGGTCGGGACCGCGGGGGTGGAAACACCATATATTTT

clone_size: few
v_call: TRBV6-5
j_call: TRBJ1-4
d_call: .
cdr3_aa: CASSEAGLDEKLFF
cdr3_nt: TGTGCCAGCTCTGAAGCAGGCTTGGATGAAAAACTGTTTTTT

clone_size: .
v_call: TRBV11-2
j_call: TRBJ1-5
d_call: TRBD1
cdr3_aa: CASSRQGGINQPQHF
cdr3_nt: TGTGCCAGCAGCAGACAGGGAGGAATTAATCAGCCCCAGCATTTT

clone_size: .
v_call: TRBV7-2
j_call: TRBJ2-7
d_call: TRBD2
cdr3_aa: CASSLASGSSYEQYF
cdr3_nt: TGTGCCAGCAGCTTAGCCAGCGGGAGCTCCTACGAGCAGTACTTC

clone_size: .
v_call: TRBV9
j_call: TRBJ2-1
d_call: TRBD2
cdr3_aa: CASSVGGGGSGYEQFF
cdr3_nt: TGTGCCAGCAGCGTAGGGGGCGGCGGGAGCGGGTATGAGCAGTTCTTC

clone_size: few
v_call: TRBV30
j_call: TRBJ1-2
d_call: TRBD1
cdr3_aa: CAWRPTGGDGYTF
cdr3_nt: TGTGCCTGGAGGCCAACAGGGGGCGATGGCTACACCTTC

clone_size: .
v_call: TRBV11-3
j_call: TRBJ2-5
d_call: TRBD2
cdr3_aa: CASSPGTSGRVGGETQYF
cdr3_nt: TGTGCCAGCAGCCCCGGGACTAGCGGGAGAGTAGGGGGAGAGACCCAGTACTTC

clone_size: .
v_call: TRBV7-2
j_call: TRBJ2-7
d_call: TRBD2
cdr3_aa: CASSLGKFPLAGIFYEQYF
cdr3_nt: TGTGCCAGCAGCTTAGGAAAGTTTCCACTAGCGGGGATCTTCTACGAGCAGTACTTC

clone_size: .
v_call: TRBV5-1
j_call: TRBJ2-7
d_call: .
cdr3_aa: CASSLPRGYEQYF
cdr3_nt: TGCGCCAGCAGCTTGCCCAGGGGCTACGAGCAGTACTTC

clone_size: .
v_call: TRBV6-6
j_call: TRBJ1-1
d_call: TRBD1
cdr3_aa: CASSSKTGGLTEAFF
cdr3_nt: TGTGCCAGCAGTTCAAAGACAGGGGGCCTAACTGAAGCTTTCTTT

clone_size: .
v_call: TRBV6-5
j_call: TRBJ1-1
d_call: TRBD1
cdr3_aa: CASSYSIRGETEAFF
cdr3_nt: TGTGCCAGCAGTTACTCTATCAGGGGGGAGACTGAAGCTTTCTTT

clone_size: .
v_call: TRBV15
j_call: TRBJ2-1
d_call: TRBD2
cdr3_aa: CATSRDKGLAGPNEQFF
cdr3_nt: TGTGCCACCAGCAGAGATAAGGGACTAGCGGGGCCCAATGAGCAGTTCTTC

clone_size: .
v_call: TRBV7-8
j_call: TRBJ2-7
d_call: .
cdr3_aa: CASSSRQLYEQYF
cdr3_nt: TGTGCCAGCAGCTCCAGGCAGCTCTACGAGCAGTACTTC

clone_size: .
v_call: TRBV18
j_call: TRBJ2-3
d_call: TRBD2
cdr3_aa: CASSGRAGGPDTQYF
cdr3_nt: TGTGCCAGCTCTGGGAGGGCGGGAGGCCCAGATACGCAGTATTTT

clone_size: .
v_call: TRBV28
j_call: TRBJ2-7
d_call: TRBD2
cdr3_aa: CASSFLLAGANEQYF
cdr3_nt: TGTGCCAGCAGTTTCTTGCTAGCGGGAGCCAACGAGCAGTACTTC

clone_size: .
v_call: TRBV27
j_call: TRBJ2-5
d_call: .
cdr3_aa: CASSLSRGGSAQYF
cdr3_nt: TGTGCCAGCAGTTTATCAAGGGGGGGCTCGGCCCAGTACTTC

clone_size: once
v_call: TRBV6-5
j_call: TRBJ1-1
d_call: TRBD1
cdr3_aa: CASSSGRDRMNTEAFF
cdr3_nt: TGTGCCAGCAGTTCAGGGCGGGACAGGATGAACACTGAAGCTTTCTTT

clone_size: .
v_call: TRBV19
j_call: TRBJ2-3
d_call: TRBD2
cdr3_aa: CASSSPSGAADTQYF
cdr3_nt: TGTGCCAGTAGTTCGCCTAGCGGGGCCGCCGATACGCAGTATTTT

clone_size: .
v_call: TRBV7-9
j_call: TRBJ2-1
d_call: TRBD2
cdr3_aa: CALPRVGLAGATYNEQFF
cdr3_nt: TGTGCCCTCCCTCGAGTGGGACTAGCGGGTGCAACCTACAATGAGCAGTTCTTC

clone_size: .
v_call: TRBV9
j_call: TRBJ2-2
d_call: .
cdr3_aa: CASSVESYGELFF
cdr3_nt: TGTGCCAGCAGCGTAGAGAGCTACGGGGAGCTGTTTTTT

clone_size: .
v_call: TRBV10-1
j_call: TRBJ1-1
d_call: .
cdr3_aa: CASTHDRQAQSRNTEAFF
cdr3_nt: TGCGCCAGCACCCACGATCGACAGGCCCAATCGAGGAACACTGAAGCTTTCTTT

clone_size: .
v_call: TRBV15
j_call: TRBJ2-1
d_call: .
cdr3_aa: CATSRDQRSSYNEQFF
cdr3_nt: TGTGCCACCAGCAGAGATCAAAGGAGCTCCTACAATGAGCAGTTCTTC

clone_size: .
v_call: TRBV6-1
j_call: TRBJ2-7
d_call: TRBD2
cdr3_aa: CASSGERGSYEQYF
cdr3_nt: TGTGCCAGCAGCGGGGAGCGGGGGAGCTACGAGCAGTACTTC

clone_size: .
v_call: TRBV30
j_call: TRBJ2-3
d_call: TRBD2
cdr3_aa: CAWSVPSGLAGFTDTQYF
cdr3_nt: TGTGCCTGGAGTGTACCCTCGGGACTAGCGGGGTTCACAGATACGCAGTATTTT

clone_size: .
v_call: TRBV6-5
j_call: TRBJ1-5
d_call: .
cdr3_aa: CASSSSTGNQPQHF
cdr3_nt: .

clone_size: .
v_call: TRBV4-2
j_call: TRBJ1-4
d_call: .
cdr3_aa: CASSQERENGKLFF
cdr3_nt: TGTGCCAGCAGCCAAGAACGGGAGAATGGAAAACTGTTTTTT

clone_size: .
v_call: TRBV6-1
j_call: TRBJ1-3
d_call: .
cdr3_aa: CASKLRGIYF
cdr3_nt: TGTGCCAGCAAACTCCGGGGCATATATTTT

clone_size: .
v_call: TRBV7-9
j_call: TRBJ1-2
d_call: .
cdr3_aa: CASSAGPGYTF
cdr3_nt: TGTGCCAGCAGCGCGGGTCCCGGCTACACCTTC

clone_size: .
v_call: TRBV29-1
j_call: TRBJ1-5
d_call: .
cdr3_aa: CSVGSGGGNQPQHF
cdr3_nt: TGCAGCGTTGGGTCGGGGGGCGGCAATCAGCCCCAGCATTTT

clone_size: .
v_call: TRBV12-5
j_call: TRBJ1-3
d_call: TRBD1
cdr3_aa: CASGFSIGQAGNTIYF
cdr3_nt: TGTGCTAGTGGTTTCTCGATTGGACAGGCGGGAAACACCATATATTTT

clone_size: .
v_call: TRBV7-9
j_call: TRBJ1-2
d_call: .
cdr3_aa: CASSLGGLHWGYTF
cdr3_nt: TGTGCCAGCAGCTTGGGGGGGCTACACTGGGGCTACACCTTC

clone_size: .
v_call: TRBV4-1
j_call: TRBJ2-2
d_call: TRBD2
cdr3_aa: CASSQDWLAGVLNTGELFF
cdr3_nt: TGCGCCAGCAGCCAAGATTGGCTAGCGGGTGTATTGAACACCGGGGAGCTGTTTTTT

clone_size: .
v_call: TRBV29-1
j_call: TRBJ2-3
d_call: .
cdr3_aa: CSLADRGLAGGSSDTQYF
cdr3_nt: TGCAGCCTAGCGGACAGGGGGCTAGCGGGAGGATCCTCCGATACGCAGTATTTT

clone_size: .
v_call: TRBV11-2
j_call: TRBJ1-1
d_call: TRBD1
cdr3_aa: CASREVRTGEAFF
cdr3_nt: TGTGCCAGCAGGGAAGTACGGACAGGGGAAGCTTTCTTT

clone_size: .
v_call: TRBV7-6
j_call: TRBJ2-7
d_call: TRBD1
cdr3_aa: CASSVDGQGDEQYF
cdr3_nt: TGTGCCAGCAGCGTTGACGGACAGGGTGACGAGCAGTACTTC

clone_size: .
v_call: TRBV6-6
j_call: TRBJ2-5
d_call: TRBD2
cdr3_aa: CASSYGTSGKETQYF
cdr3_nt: TGTGCCAGCAGTTACGGTACTAGCGGAAAAGAGACCCAGTACTTC

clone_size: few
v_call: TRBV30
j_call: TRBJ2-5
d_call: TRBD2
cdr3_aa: CAWSSGGQETQYF
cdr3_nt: TGTGCCTGGAGTAGCGGGGGGCAAGAGACCCAGTACTTC

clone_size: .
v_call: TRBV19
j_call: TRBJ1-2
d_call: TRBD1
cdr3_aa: CASSSDRGQEGGYTF
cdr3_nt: TGTGCCAGTAGTAGTGATCGGGGACAGGAGGGTGGCTACACCTTC

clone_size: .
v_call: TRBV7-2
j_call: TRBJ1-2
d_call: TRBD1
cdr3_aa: CASSLGQNYGYTF
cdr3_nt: TGTGCCAGCAGCTTGGGACAGAACTATGGCTACACCTTC

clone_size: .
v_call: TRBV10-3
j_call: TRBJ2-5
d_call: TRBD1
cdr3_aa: CAISDGTGAETQYF
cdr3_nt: TGTGCCATCAGCGACGGGACAGGGGCAGAGACCCAGTACTTC

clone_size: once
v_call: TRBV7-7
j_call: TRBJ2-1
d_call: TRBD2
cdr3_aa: CASSPAGGISVNEQFF
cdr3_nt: TGTGCCAGCAGCCCGGCGGGAGGTATAAGCGTTAATGAGCAGTTCTTC

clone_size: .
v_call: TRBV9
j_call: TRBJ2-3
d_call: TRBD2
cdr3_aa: CASSLAGGTDTQYF
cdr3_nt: TGTGCCAGCAGCCTGGCGGGGGGCACAGATACGCAGTATTTT

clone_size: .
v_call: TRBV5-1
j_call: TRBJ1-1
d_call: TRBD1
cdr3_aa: CASSHPGTAINTEAFF
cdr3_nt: TGCGCCAGCAGCCACCCCGGGACAGCGATAAACACTGAAGCTTTCTTT

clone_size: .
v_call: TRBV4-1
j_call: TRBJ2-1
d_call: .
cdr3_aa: CASSQGDYSSYNEQFF
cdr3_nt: TGCGCCAGCAGCCAAGGAGATTACAGCTCCTACAATGAGCAGTTCTTC

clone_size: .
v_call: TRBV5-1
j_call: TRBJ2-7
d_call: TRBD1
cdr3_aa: CASSVRQGSDEQYF
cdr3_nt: TGCGCCAGCAGCGTTCGACAGGGTAGCGACGAGCAGTACTTC

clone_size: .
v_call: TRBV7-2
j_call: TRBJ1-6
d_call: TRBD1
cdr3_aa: CASTPGQYNSPLHF
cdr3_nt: TGTGCCAGCACGCCGGGACAGTATAATTCACCCCTCCACTTT

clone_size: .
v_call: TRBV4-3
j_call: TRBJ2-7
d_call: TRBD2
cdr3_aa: CASSLTTGGTYEQYF
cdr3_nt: TGCGCCAGCAGCCTAACTACGGGAGGAACCTACGAGCAGTACTTC